This TCR beta chain was sequenced during a study of tumor-infiltrating lymphocytes in primary liver carcinoma. Researchers generated TCR beta cDNA from about 500 ng of total RNA, relying on a constant-region primer. Modified slightly, ARM-PCR produced TCR beta libraries over three nested multiplex PCR rounds. With TRBV1-TRBV30 forward primers and a C-beta reverse primer, the first two PCR rounds were run for roughly 9 cycles each. TCRdb reprocessed the multiplex PCR reads with MiXCR, giving one entry per CDR3 protein. Among about 200,000 distinct CDR3 sequences listed, around four fifths were seen once. Note on this clonotype: Its antigen is as yet unknown. As the CDR3 is not closed by the conserved phenylalanine or tryptophan, this likely results from a read error.

The germline V and J ends were trimmed by 4 bases and 0 bases, with 7 bases remaining between them. The germline V gene encodes CDR1 SQVTM and CDR2 ANQGSEA. The CDR3 spans 13 residues. Unsorted bulk tissue (roughly 19-31 mg) underwent RNA and DNA co-extraction. Without exception, tumor samples held over 75% viable tumor cells. Study-level points and caveats: The study found a significantly higher top-250-clone fraction in tumors than in blood (p = 0.039). Pairs comparing tumor with adjacent tissue or blood overlapped less than pairs drawn from tumor regions. About 7-24% of top clones, no more, were shared by all five regions.

The sample was tumor tissue from primary liver carcinoma. V and J are TRBV29-1 and TRBJ2-1; D ambiguous. The receptor was isolated from a man aged 40-49 years with primary liver carcinoma and hepatitis B virus infection. The chain's CDR3 is CSVAMPSYNEQFI. The CDR3 nucleotides read TGCAGCGTTGCGATGCCCTCCTACAATGAGCAGTTCATC.